Here is one T cell receptor (beta chain) with its context. Antigen specificity is unknown. This entry is derived from a study of T-cell memory formation after mild COVID-19. Per germline, CDR1 SQVTM and CDR2 ANQGSEA. Trimming removed 4 bases at V and 3 bases at J, with 16 bases between. This CDR3 contains 14 residues. Notes on the study in general: Day 37-peaking second-wave clones had unconfirmed SARS-CoV-2 specificity. For contracting clones, CD4+ ones sat mainly in CM and EM, CD8+ in EMRA.

One entry per CDR3 protein, called by TCRdb with MiXCR from the 5' RACE reads. This sample yields 300,000 to 400,000 distinct CDR3 sequences, of which around 28% are seen a single time; approximately 13% belongs to the top ten. This clonotype originated in an adult woman who had mild COVID-19 (a few samples of this study predate the infection). Cell type and time point are not known. The chain joins TRBV29-1 to TRBJ2-7, with D perhaps given as TRBD1 or TRBD2 (7 bases each). Sample: PBMCs or a T cell subset sorted from them (not recorded which). CDR3 DNA sequence: TGCAGCGTTGGGGGGGGACAGACGATCTACGAGCAGTACTTC. Translation: CSVGGGQTIYEQYF.